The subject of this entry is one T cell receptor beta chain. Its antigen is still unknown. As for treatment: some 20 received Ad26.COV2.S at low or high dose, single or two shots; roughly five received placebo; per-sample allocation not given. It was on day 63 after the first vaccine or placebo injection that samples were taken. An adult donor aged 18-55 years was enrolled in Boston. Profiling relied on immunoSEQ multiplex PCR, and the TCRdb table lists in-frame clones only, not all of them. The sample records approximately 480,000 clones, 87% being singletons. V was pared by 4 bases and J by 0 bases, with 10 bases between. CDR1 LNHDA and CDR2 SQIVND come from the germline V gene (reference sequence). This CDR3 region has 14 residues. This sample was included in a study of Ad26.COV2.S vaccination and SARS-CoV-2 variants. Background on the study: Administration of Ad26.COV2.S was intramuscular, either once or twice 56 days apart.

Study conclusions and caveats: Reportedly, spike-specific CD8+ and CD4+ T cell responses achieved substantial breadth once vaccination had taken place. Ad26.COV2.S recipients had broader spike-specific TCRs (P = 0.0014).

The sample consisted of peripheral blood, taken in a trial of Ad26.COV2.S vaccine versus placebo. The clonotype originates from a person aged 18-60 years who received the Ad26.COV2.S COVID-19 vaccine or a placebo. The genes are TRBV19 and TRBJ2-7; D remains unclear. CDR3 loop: CASSTIGRSYEQYF. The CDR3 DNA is TGTGCCAGTAGTACCATCGGGCGCTCCTACGAGCAGTACTTC.